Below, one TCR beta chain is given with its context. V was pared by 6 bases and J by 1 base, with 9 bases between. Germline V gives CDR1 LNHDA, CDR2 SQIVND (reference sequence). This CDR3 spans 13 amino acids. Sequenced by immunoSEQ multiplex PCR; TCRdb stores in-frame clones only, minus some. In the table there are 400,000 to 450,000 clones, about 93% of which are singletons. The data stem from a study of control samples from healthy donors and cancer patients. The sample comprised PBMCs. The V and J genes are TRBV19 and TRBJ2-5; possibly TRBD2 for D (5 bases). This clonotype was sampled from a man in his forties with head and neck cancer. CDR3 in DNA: TGTGCCAGTAGGACGGGAACCCAAGAGACCCAGTACTTC. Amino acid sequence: CASRTGTQETQYF.